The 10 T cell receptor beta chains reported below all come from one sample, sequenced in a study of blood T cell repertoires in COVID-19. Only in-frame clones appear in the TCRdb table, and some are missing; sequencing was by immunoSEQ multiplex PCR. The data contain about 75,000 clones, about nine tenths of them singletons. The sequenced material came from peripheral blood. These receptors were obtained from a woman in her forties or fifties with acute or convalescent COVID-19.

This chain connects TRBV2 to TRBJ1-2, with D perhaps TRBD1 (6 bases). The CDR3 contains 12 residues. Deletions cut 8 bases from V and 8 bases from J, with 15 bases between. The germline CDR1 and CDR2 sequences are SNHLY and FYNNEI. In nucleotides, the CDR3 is TGTGCCAGCGGGCAGGCTGGGGGCGGCTACACCTTC. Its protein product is CASGQAGGGYTF.

The CDR3 sequence is CASSEWPRMNTEAFF. In DNA form, the CDR3 reads TGCGCCAGCAGTGAGTGGCCGAGGATGAACACTGAAGCTTTCTTT. J is TRBJ1-1 and V is TRBV10-1; no reliable D call. Trimming took 1 base from V and 0 from J, leaving 9 bases between them. CDR1 WNHNN and CDR2 SYGVQD come from the germline V gene (reference sequence). The CDR3 is 15 residues long.

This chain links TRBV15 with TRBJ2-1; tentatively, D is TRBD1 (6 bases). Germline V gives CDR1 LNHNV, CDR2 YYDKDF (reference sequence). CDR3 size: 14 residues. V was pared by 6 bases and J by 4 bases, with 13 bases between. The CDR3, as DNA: TGTGCCACCAGGAAAGGACAGAATTACAATGAGCAGTTCTTC. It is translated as CATRKGQNYNEQFF. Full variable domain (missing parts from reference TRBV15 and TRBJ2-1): DAMVIQNPRYQVTQFGKPVTLSCSQTLNHNVMYWYQQKSSQAPKLLFHYYDKDFNNEADTPDNFQSRRPNTSFCFLDIRSPGLGDTAMYLCATRKGQNYNEQFFGPGTRLTVL.

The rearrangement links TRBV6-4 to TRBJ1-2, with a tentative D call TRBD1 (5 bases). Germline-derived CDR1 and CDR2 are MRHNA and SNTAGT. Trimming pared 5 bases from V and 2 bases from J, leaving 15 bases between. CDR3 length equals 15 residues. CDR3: CASSPSSTVNYGYTF. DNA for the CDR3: TGTGCCAGCAGTCCTTCGTCGACAGTCAACTATGGCTACACCTTC.

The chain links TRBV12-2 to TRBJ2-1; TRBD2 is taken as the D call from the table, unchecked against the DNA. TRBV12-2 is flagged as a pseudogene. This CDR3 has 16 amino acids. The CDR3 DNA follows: TGTGCAAGTCGCTTATTTCGTCTAGCGGGAGGGGGTGAGCAGTTCTTC. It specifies CASRLFRLAGGGEQFF.

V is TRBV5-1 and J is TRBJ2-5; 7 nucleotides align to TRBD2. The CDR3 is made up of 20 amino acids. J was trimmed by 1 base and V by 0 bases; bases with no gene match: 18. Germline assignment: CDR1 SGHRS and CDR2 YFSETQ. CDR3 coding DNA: TGCGCCAGCAGCTTGGTGGGGGTTCCTCGGCGGGAGTTGCCCCAAGAGACCCAGTACTTC. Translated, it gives CASSLVGVPRRELPQETQYF. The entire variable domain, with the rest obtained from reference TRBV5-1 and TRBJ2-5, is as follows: KAGVTQTPRYLIKTRGQQVTLSCSPISGHRSVSWYQQTPGQGLQFLFEYFSETQRNKGNFPGRFSGRQFSNSRSEMNVSTLELGDSALYLCASSLVGVPRRELPQETQYFGPGTRLLVL.

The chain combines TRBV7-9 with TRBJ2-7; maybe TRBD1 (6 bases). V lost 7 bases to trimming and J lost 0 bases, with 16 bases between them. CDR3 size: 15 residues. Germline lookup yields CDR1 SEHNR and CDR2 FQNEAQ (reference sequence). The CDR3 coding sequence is TGTGCCAGCACCGCCGGGACATCGAACTCCTACGAGCAGTACTTC. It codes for CASTAGTSNSYEQYF.

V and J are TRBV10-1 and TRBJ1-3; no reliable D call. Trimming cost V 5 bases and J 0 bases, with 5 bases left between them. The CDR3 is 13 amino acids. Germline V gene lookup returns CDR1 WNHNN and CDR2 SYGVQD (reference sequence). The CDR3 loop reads CASSPSSGNTIYF. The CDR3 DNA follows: TGCGCCAGCAGTCCCTCCTCTGGAAACACCATATATTTT.

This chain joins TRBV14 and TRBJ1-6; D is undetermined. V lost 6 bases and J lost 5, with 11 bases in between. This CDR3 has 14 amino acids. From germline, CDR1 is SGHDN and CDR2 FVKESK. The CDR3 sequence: CASRLGWDNSPLHF. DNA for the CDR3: TGTGCCAGCAGACTAGGATGGGATAATTCACCCCTCCACTTT.

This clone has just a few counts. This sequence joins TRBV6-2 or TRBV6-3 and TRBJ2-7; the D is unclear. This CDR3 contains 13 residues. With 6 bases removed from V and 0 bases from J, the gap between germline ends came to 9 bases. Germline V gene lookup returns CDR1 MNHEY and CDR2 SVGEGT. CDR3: CASSPPSSYEQYF. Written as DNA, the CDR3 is TGTGCCAGCAGCCCTCCGAGCTCCTACGAGCAGTACTTC.